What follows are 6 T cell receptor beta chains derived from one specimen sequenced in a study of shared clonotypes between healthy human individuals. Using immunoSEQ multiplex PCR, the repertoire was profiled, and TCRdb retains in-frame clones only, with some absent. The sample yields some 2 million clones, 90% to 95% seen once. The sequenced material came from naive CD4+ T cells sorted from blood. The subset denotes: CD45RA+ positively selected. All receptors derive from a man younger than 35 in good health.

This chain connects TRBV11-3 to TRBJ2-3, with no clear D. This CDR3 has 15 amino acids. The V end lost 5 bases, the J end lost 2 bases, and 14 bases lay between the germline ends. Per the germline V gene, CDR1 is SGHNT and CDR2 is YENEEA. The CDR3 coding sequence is TGTGCCAGCAGCGCGACCCAGGCTCACACAGATACGCAGTATTTT. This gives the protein CASSATQAHTDTQYF.

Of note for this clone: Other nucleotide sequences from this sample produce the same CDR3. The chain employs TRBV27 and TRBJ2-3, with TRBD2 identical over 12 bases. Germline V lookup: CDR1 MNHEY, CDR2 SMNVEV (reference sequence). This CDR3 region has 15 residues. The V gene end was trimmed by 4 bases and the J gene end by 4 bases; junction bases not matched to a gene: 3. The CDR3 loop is CASSSLAGGPDTQYF. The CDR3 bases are TGTGCCAGCAGTTCTCTAGCGGGGGGGCCAGATACGCAGTATTTT.

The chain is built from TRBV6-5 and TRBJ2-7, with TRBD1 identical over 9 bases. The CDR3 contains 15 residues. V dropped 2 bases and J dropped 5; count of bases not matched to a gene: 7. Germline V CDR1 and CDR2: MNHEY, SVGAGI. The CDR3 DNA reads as TGTGCCAGCAGTTACGGGGGACAGGGCGTCGACGAGCAGTACTTC. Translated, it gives CASSYGGQGVDEQYF.

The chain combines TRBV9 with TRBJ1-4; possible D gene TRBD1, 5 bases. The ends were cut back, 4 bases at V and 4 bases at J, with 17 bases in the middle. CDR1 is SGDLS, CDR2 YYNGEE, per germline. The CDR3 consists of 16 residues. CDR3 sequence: CASSRRGRDHNEKLFF. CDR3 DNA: TGTGCCAGCAGCCGACGCGGCCGGGACCATAATGAAAAACTGTTTTTT.

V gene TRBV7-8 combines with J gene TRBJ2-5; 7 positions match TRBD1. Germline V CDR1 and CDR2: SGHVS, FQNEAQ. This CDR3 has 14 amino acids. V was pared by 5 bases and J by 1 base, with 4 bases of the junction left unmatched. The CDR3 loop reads CASSPRTGQETQYF. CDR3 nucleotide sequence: TGTGCCAGCAGCCCCCGGACAGGCCAAGAGACCCAGTACTTC.

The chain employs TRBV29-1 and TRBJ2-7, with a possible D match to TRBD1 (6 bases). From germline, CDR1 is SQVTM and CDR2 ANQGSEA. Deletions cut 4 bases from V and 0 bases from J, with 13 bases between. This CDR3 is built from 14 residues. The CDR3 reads CSVGRTVSSYEQYF. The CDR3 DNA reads TGCAGCGTTGGCCGGACAGTCAGCTCCTACGAGCAGTACTTC.